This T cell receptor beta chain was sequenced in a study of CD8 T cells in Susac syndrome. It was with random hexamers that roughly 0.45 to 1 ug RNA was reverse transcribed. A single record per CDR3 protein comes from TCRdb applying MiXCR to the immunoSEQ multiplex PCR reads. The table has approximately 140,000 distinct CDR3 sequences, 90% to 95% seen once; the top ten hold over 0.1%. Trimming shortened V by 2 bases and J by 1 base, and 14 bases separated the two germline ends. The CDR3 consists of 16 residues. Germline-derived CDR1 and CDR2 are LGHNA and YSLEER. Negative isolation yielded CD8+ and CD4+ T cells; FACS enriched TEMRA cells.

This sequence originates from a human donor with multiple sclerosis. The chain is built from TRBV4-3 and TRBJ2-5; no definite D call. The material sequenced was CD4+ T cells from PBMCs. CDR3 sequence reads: CASSQSPGLTQETQYF. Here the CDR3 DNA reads TGCGCCAGCAGCCAATCCCCGGGTCTCACCCAAGAGACCCAGTACTTC.